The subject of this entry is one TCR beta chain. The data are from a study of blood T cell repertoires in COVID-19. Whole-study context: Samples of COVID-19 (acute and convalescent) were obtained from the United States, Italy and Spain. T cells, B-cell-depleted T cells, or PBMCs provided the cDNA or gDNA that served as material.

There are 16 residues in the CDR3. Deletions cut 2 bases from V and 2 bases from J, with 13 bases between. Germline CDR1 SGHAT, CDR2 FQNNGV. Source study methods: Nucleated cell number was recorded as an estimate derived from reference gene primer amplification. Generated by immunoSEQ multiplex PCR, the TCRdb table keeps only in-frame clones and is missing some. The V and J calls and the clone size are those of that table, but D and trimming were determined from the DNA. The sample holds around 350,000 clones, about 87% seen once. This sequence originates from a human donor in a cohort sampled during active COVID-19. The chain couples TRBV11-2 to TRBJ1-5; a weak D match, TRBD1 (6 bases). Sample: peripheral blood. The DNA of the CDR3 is TGTGCCAGCAGCTTATCTCCAGGGGATGGCAATCAGCCCCAGCATTTT. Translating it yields CASSLSPGDGNQPQHF.